The next 6 T cell receptor beta chains were all read from a single sample in a study of regulatory and conventional T cells in RAG deficiency. Regulatory T cells were sorted from blood as CD4+ CD25-high CD127-low cells. Measured with immunoSEQ multiplex PCR; TCRdb has only the in-frame clones, and not every one. The sample lists tens of thousands of clones; over 80% were seen once. These records were also assigned to another study, of regulatory T cells. Turning to that study: Amplification used 52 TRBV primers and 13 TRBJ primers.

Sequenced material: Tregs sorted from blood. These receptor sequences come from a human donor in good health.

The chain couples TRBV18 to TRBJ1-4; possible D gene TRBD1, 5 bases. The V and J ends lost 6 bases and 5 bases respectively, with 19 bases between them. The germline CDR1 and CDR2 sequences are KGHSH and LQKENI. The CDR3 spans 16 residues. The CDR3 sequence is CASSNTLGVLNEKLFF. CDR3 nucleotides: TGTGCCAGCTCTAACACCCTGGGGGTGTTGAATGAAAAACTGTTTTTT.

The genes are TRBV7-9 and TRBJ1-3; no reliable D call. V was clipped by 1 base and J by 1 base, with 8 bases between them. The germline V gene has CDR1 SEHNR and CDR2 FQNEAQ (reference sequence). This CDR3 region has 15 residues. The CDR3 sequence: CASSLVWGSGNTIYF. DNA of the CDR3: TGTGCCAGCAGCTTAGTGTGGGGTTCTGGAAACACCATATATTTT.

This clone is a singleton in its sample. The chain recombines TRBV9 with TRBJ2-3, with a possible D match to TRBD2 (7 bases). The germline V gene encodes CDR1 SGDLS and CDR2 YYNGEE. The CDR3 consists of 15 residues. V shed 1 base and J shed 7 bases, with 16 bases lying between them. The DNA of the CDR3 is TGTGCCAGCAGCGTATTGGGGGGGGCCGGAAATACGCAGTATTTT. It codes for CASSVLGGAGNTQYF. Based on the CDR3 plus reference TRBV9 and TRBJ2-3, the full variable domain is DSGVTQTPKHLITATGQRVTLRCSPRSGDLSVYWYQQSLDQGLQFLIQYYNGEERAKGNILERFSAQQFPDLHSELNLSSLELGDSALYFCASSVLGGAGNTQYFGPGTRLTVL.

This chain links TRBV6-1 with TRBJ1-2, with 7 bases that match TRBD1. This CDR3 contains 15 residues. V dropped 6 bases and J dropped 4; count of bases not matched to a gene: 11. Germline CDR1 is MNHNS and CDR2 is SASEGT. CDR3 amino acids: CASSVTGQTLYGYTF. As DNA, the CDR3 is TGTGCCAGCAGCGTGACAGGGCAAACTCTCTATGGCTACACCTTC.

This chain uses TRBV11-1 with TRBJ1-1; a possible D gene is TRBD1 (5 bases). The germline CDR1 and CDR2 sequences are SGHAT and FQDESV (reference sequence). Trimming stripped 5 bases from V and 0 bases from J, with 10 bases between. This CDR3 region has 14 residues. DNA of the CDR3: TGTGCCAGCAGCGGGGGACGGGTGAACACTGAAGCTTTCTTT. This codes for CASSGGRVNTEAFF.

The gene calls are TRBV28 and TRBJ2-2; the D call may be TRBD1 or TRBD2 (6 bases each). Germline V CDR1 and CDR2: MDHEN, SYDVKM. V lost 7 bases to trimming and J lost 3 bases, with 15 bases between them. There are 15 residues in the CDR3. The CDR3 loop is CASTGRGGDTGELFF. CDR3 DNA sequence: TGTGCCAGCACCGGCAGGGGAGGCGACACCGGGGAGCTGTTTTTT.